This T cell receptor beta chain was found in a study of control samples from healthy donors and cancer patients. The data were produced by immunoSEQ multiplex PCR, yet TCRdb's version contains in-frame clones alone and is incomplete. The table includes 110,000 to 150,000 clones, about 90% detected once. V dropped 0 bases and J dropped 2 bases, with 10 bases sitting between them. Looked up from germline, CDR1 is MNHEY and CDR2 is SVGAGI. This CDR3 has 15 amino acids. Sequencing was carried out using blood. The chain recombines TRBV6-5 with TRBJ1-2; D gene unclear. The clonotype originates from a man younger than 30 in good health. In nucleotides, the CDR3 is TGTGCCAGCAGTTACTCCCCCTTACTCAACTATGGCTACACCTTC. Its protein is CASSYSPLLNYGYTF.